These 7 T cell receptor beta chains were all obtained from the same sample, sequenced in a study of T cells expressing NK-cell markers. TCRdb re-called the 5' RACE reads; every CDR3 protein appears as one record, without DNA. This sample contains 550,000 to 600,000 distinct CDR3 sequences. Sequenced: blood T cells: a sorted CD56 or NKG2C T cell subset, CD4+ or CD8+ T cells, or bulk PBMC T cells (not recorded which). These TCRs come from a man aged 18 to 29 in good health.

CDR3 in amino acids: CASSQVYGEGTDTQYF. The rearrangement joins TRBV3-1 to TRBJ2-3; TCRdb lists TRBD2, though no DNA is available to test this call. The CDR3 is 16 amino acids. In germline, CDR1 is LGHDT, CDR2 YNNKEL (reference sequence).

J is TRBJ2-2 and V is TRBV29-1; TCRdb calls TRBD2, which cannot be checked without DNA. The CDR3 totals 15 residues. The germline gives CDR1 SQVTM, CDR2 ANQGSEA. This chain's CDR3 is CSVGDSGSITGELFF.

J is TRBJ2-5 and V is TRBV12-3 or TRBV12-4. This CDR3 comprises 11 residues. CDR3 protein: CASRLWETQYF.

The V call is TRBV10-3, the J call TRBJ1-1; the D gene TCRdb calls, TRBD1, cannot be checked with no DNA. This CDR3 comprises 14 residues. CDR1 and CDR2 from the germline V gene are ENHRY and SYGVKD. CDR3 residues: CAISEVRDRVKAFF.

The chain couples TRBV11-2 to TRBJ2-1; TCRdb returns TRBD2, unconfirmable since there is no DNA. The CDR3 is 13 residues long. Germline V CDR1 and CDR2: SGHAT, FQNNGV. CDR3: CASSLLVANEQFF.

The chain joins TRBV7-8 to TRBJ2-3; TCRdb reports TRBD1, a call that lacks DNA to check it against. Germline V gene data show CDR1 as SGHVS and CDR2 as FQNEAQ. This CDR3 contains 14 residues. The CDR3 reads CASSLEGERDTQYF.

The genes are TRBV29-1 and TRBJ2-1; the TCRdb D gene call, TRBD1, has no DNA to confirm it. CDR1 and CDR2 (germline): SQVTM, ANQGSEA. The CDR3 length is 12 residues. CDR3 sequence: CSVRLGRNEQFF.